This record covers a single T cell receptor beta chain. TCRdb reprocessed the 5' RACE reads, keeping one entry per CDR3 protein, no DNA. This repertoire includes about 460,000 distinct CDR3 sequences. Germline CDR1 is SGHRS and CDR2 is YFSETQ. The CDR3 has 15 amino acids. The data were obtained in a study of T cells expressing NK-cell markers. About the research overall: It was from sorted CD3+CD56+NKG2C+, CD3+CD56+NKG2C- and CD3+CD56-NKG2C+ T cells that TCR beta repertoires came.

The J gene is TRBJ2-1, the V gene TRBV5-1; TCRdb's D call of TRBD1 is untestable without DNA. The sequenced sample was blood T cells: a sorted CD56 or NKG2C T cell subset, CD4+ or CD8+ T cells, or bulk PBMC T cells (not recorded which). This receptor was taken from a woman aged 45-65 years in good health. Here the CDR3 reads CASSLGRPSYNEQFF.